This TCR beta chain was documented in a study of beta chain features in type 1 diabetes. Roughly 110 mL of blood, on average, came from one heparinised draw per donor. Cell sorting via CD45RO/CCR7/CD25/CD127/CD95/CD27 was performed to obtain CD4+ naive, central memory, regulatory and stem cell-like memory cells. Purities in excess of 98% were seen in all sorted populations. Every bit of the isolated RNA underwent reverse transcription, so sequencing read expressed TCRB transcripts. Assay: immunoSEQ multiplex PCR; the TCRdb copy retains only in-frame clones and omits some. This table holds 60,000 to 75,000 clones, roughly 50% found once. The germline gives CDR1 SGHVS, CDR2 FNYEAQ. With V trimmed by 1 base and J by 6 bases, 9 bases remained unmatched. The length of the CDR3 is 17 residues. On this clone itself: Its matching antigen is unknown.

Study findings and constraints: TCRB repertoires of naive, central memory and Treg cells appeared more similar among patients than among healthy donors. In all four CD4+ subsets, TCRB CDR3 length was significantly, moderately reduced in type 1 diabetes.

The source is a man between 25 and 39 years old with type 1 diabetes. This sequence joins TRBV7-6 and TRBJ2-2, with TRBD2 matching over 9 bases. The sample was central memory CD4+ T cells from blood. This CDR3 reads CASSLGVGLASAGELFF. The CDR3 DNA sequence: TGTGCCAGCAGCTTAGGTGTAGGACTAGCGAGTGCCGGGGAGCTGTTTTTT.